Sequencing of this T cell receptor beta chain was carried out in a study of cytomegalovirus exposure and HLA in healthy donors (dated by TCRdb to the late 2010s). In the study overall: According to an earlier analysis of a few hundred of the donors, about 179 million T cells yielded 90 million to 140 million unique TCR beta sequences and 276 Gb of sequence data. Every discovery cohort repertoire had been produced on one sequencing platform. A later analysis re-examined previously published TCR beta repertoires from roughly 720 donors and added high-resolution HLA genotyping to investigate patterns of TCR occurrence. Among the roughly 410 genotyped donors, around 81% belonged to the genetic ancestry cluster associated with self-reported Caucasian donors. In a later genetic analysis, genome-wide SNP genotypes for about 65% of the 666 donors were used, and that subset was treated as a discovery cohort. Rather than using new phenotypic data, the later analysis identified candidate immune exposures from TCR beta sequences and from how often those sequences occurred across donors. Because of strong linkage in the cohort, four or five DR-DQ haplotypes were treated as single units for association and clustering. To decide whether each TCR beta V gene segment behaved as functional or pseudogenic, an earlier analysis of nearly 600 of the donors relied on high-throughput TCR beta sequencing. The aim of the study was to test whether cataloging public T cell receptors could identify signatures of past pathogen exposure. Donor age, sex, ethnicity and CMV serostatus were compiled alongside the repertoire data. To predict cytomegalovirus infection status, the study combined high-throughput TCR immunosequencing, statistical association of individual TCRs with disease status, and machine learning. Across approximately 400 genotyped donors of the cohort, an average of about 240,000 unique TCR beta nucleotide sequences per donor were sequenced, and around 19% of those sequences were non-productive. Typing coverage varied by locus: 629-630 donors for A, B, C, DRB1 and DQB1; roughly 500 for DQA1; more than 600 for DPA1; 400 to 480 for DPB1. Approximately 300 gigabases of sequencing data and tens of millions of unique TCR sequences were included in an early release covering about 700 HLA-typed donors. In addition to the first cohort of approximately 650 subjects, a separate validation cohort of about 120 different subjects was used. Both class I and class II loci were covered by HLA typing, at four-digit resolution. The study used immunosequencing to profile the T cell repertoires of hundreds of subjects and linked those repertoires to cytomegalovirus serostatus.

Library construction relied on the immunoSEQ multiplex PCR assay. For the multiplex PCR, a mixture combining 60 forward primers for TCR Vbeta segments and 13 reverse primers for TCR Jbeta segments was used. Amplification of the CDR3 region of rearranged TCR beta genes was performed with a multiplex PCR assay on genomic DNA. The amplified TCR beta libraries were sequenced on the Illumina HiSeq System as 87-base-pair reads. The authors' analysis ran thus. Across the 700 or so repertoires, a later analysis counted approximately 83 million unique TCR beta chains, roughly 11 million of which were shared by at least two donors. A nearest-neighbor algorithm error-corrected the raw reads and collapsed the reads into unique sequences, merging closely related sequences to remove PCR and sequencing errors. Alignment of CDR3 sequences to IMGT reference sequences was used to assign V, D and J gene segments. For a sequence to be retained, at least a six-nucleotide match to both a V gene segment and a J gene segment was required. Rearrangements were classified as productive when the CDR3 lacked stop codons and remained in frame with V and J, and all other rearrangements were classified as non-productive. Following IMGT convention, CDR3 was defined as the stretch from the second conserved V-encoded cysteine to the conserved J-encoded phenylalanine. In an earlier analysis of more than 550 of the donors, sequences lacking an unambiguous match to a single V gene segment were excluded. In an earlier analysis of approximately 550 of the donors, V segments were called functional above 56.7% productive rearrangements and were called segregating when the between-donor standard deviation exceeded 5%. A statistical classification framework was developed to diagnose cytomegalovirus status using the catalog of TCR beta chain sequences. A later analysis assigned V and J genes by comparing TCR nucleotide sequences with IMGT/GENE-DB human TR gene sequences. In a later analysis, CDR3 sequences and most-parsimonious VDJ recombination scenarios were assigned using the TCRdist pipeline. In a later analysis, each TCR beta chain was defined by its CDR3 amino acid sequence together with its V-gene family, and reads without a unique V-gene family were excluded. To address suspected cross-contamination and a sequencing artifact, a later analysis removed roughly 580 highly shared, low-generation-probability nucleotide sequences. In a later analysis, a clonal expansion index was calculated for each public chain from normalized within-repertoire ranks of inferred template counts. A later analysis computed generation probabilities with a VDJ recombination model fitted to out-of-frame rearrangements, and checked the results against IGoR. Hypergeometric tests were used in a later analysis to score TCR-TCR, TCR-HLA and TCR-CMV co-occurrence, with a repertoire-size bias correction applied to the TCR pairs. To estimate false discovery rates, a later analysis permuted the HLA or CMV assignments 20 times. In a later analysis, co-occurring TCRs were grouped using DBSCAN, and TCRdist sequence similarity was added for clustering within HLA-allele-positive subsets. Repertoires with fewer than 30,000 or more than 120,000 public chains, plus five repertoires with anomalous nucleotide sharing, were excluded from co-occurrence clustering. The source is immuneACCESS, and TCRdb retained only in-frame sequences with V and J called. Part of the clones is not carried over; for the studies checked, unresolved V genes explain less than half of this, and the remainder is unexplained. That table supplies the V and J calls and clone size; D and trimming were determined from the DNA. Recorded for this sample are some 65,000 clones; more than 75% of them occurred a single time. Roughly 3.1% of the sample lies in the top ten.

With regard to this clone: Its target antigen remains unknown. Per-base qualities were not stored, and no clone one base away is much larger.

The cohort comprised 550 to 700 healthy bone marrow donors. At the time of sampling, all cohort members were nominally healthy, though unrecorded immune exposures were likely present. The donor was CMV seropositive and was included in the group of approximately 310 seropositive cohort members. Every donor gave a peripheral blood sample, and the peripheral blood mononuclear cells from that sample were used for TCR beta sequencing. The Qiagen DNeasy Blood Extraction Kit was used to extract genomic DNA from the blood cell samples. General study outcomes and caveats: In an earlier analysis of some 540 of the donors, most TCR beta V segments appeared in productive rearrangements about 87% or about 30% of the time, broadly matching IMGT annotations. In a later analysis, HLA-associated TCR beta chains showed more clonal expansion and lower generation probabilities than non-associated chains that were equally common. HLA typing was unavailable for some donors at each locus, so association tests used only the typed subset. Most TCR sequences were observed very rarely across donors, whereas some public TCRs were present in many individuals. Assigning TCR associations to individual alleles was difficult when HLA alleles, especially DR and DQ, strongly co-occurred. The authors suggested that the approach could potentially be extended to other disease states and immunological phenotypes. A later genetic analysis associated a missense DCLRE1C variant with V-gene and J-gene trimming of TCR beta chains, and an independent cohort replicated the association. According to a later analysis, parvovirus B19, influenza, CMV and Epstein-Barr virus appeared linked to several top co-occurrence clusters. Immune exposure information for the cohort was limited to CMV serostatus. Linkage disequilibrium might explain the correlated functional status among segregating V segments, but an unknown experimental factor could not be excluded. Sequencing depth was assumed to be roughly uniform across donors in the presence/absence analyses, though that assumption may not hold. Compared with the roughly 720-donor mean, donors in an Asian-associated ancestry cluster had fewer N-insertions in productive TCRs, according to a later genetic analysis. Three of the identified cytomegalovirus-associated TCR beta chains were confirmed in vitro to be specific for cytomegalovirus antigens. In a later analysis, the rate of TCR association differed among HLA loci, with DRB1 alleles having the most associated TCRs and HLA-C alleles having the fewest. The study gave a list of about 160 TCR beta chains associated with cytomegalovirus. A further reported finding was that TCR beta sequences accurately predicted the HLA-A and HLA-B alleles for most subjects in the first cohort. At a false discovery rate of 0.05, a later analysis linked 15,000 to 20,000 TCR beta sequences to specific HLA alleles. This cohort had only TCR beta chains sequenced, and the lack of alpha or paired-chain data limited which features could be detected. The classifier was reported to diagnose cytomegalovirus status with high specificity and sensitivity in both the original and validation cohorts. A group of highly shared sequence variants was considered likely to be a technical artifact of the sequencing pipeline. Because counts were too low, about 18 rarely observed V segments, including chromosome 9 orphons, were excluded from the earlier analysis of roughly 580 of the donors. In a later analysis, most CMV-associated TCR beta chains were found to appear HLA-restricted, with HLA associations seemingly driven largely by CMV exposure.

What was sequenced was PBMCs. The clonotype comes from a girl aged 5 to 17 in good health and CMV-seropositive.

The DNA is TGTGCCTGGAGTCCTACGACAACTTTGAACACTGAAGCTTTCTTT. It encodes CAWSPTTTLNTEAFF. Here the chain combines TRBV30 and TRBJ1-1, with the D gene not clear enough to name. CDR1 GTSNPN and CDR2 SVGIG were looked up in the germline V gene (reference sequence). The junction carries 13 bases between V and J, which are trimmed by 2 bases and 0 bases respectively. The CDR3 contains 15 residues, cysteine and phenylalanine counted. Of all the DNA, just the CDR3 is kept, 45 bases in frame from base 1.